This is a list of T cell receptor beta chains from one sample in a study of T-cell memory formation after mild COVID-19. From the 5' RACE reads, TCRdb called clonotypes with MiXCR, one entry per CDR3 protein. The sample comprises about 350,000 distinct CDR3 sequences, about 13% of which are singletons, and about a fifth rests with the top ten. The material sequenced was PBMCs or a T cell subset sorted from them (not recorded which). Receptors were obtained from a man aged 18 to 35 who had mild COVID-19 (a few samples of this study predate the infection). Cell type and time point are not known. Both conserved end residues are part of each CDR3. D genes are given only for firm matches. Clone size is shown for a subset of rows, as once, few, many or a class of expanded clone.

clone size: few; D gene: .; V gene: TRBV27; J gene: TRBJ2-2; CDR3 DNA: TGTGCCAGCAGAGTTCAGGTGGGAACCGCCGGGGAGCTGTTTTTT; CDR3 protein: CASRVQVGTAGELFF
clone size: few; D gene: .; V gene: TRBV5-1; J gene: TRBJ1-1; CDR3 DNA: TGCGCCAGCAGCTTATGGGGGTTTGGAAACACTGAAGCTTTCTTT; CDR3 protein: CASSLWGFGNTEAFF
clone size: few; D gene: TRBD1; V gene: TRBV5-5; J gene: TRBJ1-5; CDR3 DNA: TGTGCCAGCAGCAAGGGACAGGGGGTATTCAATCAGCCCCAGCATTTT; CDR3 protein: CASSKGQGVFNQPQHF
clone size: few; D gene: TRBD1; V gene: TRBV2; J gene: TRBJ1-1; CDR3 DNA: TGTGCCAGCAGGGACAGGGAGGGGGGCACTGAAGCTTTCTTT; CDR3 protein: CASRDREGGTEAFF
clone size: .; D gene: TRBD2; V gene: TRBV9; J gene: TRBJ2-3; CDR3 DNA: TGTGCCAGCAGCGCCCGCACACTAGCGGGGGGAGATACGCAGTATTTT; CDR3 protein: CASSARTLAGGDTQYF
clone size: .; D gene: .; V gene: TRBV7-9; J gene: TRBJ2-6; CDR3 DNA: TGTGCCAGCAGCTTTACAGGTGGGGCCAACGTCCTGACTTTC; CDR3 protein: CASSFTGGANVLTF
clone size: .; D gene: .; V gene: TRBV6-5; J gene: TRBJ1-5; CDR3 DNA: TGTGCCAGCAGTCACGAAGATAGCAATCAGCCCCAGCATTTT; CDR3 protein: CASSHEDSNQPQHF
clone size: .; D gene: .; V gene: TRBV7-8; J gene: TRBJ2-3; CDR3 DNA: TGTGCCAGCACCCTGGGACACACAGATACGCAGTATTTT; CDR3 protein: CASTLGHTDTQYF
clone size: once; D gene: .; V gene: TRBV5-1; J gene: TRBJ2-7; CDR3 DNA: TGCGCCAGCAGCAACGGGGAGTACGAGCAGTACTTC; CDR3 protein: CASSNGEYEQYF
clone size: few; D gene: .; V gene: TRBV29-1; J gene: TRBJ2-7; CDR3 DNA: TGCAGCGTGAGGGAGGCAGGGAACTACGAGCAGTACTTC; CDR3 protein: CSVREAGNYEQYF
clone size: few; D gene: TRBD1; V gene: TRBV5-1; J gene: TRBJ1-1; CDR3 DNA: TGCGCCAGCAGCTTCGACAGGGGGAGGTACACTGAAGCTTTCTTT; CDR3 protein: CASSFDRGRYTEAFF
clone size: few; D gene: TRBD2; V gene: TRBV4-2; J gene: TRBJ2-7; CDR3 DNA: TGTGCCAGCAGGCGGGGGGAAGCCTACGAGCAGTACTTC; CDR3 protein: CASRRGEAYEQYF
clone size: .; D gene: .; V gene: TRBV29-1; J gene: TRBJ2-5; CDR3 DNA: TGCAGTTTGGCGACAGCTCAAGAGACCCAGTACTTC; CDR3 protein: CSLATAQETQYF
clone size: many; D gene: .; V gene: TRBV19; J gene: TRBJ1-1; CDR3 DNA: TGTGCCAGTACCCGGGGCTTGAACACTGAAGCTTTCTTT; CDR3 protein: CASTRGLNTEAFF
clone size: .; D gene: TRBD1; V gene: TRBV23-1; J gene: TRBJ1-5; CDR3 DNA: TGCGCCAGCAGTCAGAGCAGGGGGAGTGGAAGCAATCAGCCCCAGCATTTT; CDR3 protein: CASSQSRGSGSNQPQHF
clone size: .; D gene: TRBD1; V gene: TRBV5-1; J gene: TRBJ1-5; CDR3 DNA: TGCGCCAGCAGCTTTACAGGGGGGTCTAATCAGCCCCAGCATTTT; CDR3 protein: CASSFTGGSNQPQHF
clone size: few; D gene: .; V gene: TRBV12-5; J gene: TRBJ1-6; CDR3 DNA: TGTGCTAGTGGTTTTGGAATTGGACAGAGCTCCTATAATTCACCCCTCCACTTT; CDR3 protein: CASGFGIGQSSYNSPLHF
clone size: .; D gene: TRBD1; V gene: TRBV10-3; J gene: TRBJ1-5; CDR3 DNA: TGTGCCATCAGTCCGACAGGGGGAGAATATAGCAATCAGCCCCAGCATTTT; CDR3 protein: CAISPTGGEYSNQPQHF
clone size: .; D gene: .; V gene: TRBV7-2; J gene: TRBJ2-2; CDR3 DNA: TGTGCCATCCAGGGTCGTTCCACCGGGGAGCTGTTTTTT; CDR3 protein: CAIQGRSTGELFF
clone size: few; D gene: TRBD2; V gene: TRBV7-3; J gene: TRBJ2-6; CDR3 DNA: TGTGCCAGCAGCGCGGGGAGGGCTGGGGCCAACGTCCTGACTTTC; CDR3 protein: CASSAGRAGANVLTF
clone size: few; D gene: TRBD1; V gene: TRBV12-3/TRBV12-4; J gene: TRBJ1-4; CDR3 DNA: TGTGCCAGCAGCCGAGGGTCAGGACAGGGGGATGAAAAACTGTTTTTT; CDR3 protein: CASSRGSGQGDEKLFF
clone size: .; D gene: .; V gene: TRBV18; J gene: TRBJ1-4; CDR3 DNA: TGTGCCAGCTCAAGGGCATCTAATGAAAAACTGTTTTTT; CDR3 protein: CASSRASNEKLFF
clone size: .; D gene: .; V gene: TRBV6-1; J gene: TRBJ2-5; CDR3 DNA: TGTGCCAGCAGTGAAGGGGCGGGCCACGAGACCCAGTACTTC; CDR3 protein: CASSEGAGHETQYF
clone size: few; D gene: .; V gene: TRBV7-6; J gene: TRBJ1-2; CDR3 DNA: TGTGCCAGCAGCTTACTACACAGGCCAGCTAACTATGGCTACACCTTC; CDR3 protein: CASSLLHRPANYGYTF
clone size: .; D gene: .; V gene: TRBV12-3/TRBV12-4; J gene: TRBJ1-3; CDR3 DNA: TGTGCCAGCAGAGTAGGGACATTTATTCATGGAAACACCATATATTTT; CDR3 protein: CASRVGTFIHGNTIYF
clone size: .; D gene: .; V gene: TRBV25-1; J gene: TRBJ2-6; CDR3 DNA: TGTGCCAGCAGTGTGGCAGGACCCTCTGGGGCCAACGTCCTGACTTTC; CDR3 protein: CASSVAGPSGANVLTF
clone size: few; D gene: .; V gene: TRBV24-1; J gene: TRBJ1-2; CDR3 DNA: TGTGCCACCAGTGATCGGGGCCTAGGACTTCATGCTAACTATGGCTACACCTTC; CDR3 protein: CATSDRGLGLHANYGYTF
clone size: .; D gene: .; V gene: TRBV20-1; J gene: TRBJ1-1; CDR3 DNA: TGCAGTGCCTCATTGGGTGAAGCTTTCTTT; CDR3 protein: CSASLGEAFF
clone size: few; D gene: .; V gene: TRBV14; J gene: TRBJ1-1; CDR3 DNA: TGTGCCAGCAGCCAACTACAATTAAACACTGAAGCTTTCTTT; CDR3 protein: CASSQLQLNTEAFF
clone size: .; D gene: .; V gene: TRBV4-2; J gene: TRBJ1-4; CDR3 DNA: TGTGCCAGCAGCCAAGTAATTGGCACTAATGAAAAACTGTTTTTT; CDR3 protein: CASSQVIGTNEKLFF
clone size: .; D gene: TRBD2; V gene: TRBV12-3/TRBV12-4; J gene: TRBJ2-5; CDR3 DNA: TGTGCCAGCAGTTTAGCCTCCTTACTAGCGGGGGGGTACCAAGAGACCCAGTACTTC; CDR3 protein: CASSLASLLAGGYQETQYF
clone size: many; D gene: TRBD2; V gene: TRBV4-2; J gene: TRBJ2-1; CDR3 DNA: TGTGCCAGCAGCCAAGAGCGGGGGGGCTACAATGAGCAGTTCTTC; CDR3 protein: CASSQERGGYNEQFF
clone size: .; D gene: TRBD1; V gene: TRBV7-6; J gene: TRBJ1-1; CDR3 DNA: TGTGCCAGCAGCCTTCGACAGGGGACGGACACTGAAGCTTTCTTT; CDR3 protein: CASSLRQGTDTEAFF
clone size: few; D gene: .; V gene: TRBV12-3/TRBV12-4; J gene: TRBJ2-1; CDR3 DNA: TGTGCCAGTACGGAGGGGCCCTACAATGAGCAGTTCTTC; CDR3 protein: CASTEGPYNEQFF
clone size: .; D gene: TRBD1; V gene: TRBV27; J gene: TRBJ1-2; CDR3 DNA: TGTGCCAGCAGCAATCCGGGACAGAACTATGGCTACACCTTC; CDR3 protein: CASSNPGQNYGYTF
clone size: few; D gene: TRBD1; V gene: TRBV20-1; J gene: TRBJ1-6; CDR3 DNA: TGCAGTGCTAGCTCCGGGACAGGGTTTAATTCACCCCTCCACTTT; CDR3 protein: CSASSGTGFNSPLHF
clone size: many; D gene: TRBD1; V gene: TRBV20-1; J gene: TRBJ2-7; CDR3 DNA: TGCAGTGCCAAATCCGGGACAGTATTCTACGAGCAGTACTTC; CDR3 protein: CSAKSGTVFYEQYF
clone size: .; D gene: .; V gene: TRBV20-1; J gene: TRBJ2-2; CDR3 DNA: TGCAGTGCTAGAGTAGTTCCCGGGGAGCTGTTTTTT; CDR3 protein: CSARVVPGELFF
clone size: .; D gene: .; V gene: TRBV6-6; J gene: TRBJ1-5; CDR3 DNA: TGTGCCAGCGGGGGTCAGCCCCAGCATTTT; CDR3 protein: CASGGQPQHF
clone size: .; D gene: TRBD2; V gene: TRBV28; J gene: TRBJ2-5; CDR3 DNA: TGTGCCAGCAGTCCTCTAGCGGACCAAGAGACCCAGTACTTC; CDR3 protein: CASSPLADQETQYF
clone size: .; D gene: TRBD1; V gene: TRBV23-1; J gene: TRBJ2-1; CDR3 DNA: TGCGCCAGAAACCAGACAGGGCGGAATGAGCAGTTCTTC; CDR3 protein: CARNQTGRNEQFF
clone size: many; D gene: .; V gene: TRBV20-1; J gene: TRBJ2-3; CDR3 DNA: TGCAGTGCTAGAGGTACTACAGATACGCAGTATTTT; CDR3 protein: CSARGTTDTQYF
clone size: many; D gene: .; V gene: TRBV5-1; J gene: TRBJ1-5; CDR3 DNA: TGCGCCAGCAGCTTGGAGGGTTATAGCAATCAGCCCCAGCATTTT; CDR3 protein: CASSLEGYSNQPQHF
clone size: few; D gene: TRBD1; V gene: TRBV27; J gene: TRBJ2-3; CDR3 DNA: TGTGCCAGCAGTTTATTCCAGGGGGCAGATACGCAGTATTTT; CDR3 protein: CASSLFQGADTQYF
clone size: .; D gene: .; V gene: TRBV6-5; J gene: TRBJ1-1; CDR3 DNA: TGTGCCAGCAGTTCCTGGAATTGGGTAATGAACACTGAAGCTTTCTTT; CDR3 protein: CASSSWNWVMNTEAFF
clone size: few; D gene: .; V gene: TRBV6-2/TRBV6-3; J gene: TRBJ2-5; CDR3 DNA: TGTGCCAGCAGTCAGAGTTTACAAGAGACCCAGTACTTC; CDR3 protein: CASSQSLQETQYF